The source of this TCR beta chain is a study of blood T cell repertoires in COVID-19. V was trimmed by 4 bases and J by 1 base, leaving 7 bases between them. The length of the CDR3 is 13 residues. Germline V gives CDR1 LGHDT, CDR2 YNNKEL (reference sequence). Original data processing: Estimates of nucleated cell counts were drawn from the amplification of reference gene primers. Sequenced by immunoSEQ multiplex PCR; TCRdb stores in-frame clones only, minus some. The V and J calls and the clone size are those of that table, but D and trimming were determined from the DNA. The sample records approximately 170,000 clones, about 90% being singletons. Participants came from roughly 25 US areas, aged roughly 18 to 95 years.

This sequence was found in a young woman who had recovered from COVID-19. This chain connects TRBV3-1 (or the pseudogene TRBV3-2) to TRBJ2-5; D ambiguous. Sample: PBMCs or T cells enriched from blood (not recorded which). The CDR3 DNA reads TGTGCCAGCAGCCCAAGGAGCCAAGAGACCCAGTACTTC. It specifies CASSPRSQETQYF.